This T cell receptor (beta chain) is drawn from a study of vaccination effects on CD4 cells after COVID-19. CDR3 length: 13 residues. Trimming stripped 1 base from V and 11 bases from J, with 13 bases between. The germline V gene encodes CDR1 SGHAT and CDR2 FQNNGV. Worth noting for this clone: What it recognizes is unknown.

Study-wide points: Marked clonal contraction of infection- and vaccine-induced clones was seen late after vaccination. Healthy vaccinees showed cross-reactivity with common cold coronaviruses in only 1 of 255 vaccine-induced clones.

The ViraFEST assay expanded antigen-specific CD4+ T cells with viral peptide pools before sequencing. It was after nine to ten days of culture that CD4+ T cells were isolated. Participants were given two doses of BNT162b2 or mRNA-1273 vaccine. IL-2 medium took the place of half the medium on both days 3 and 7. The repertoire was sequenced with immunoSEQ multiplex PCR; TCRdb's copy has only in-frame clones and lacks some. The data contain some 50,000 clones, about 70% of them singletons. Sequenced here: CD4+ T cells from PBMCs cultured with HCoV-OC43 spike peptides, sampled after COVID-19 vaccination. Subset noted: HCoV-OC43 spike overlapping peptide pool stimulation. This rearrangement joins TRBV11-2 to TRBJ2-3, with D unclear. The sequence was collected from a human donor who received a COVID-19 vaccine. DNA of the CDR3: TGTGCCAGCAGCTTAGGGACCCGGGTTATGCAGTATTTT. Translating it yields CASSLGTRVMQYF.